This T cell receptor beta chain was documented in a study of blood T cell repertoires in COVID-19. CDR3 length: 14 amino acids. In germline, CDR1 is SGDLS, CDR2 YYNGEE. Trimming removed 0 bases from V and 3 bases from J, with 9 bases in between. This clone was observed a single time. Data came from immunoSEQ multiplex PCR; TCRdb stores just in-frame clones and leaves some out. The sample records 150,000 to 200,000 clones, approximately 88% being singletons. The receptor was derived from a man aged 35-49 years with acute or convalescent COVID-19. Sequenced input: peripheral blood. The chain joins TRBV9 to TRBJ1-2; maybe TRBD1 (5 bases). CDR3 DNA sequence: TGTGCCAGCAGCGTAGGAGGGGAGGACTATGGCTACACCTTC. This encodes CASSVGGEDYGYTF.